This T cell receptor beta chain was sequenced for a study of cytomegalovirus exposure and HLA in healthy donors. Study-level points and caveats: Relative to equally common others, HLA-associated TCR beta chains showed greater clonal expansion in a later analysis.

Every donor was a healthy person donating bone marrow. Donors showed nominal health when sampled, although they likely had unrecorded immune exposures. This clone came up a few times. The antigen is unknown. Primers for the PCR totalled 60 Vbeta and 13 Jbeta. Sequencing used immunoSEQ multiplex PCR; TCRdb keeps in-frame clones, though not all of them. The data contain 100,000 to 120,000 clones, more than 70% of them singletons. This sequence originates from a man younger than 45 in good health and CMV-seronegative. Sequencing was performed on PBMCs.

The CDR3 loop is CASSRRGSGANVLTF. The CDR3 DNA is TGTGCCAGCAGTCGCCGGGGGTCTGGGGCCAACGTCCTGACTTTC. The chain joins TRBV2 to TRBJ2-6; a weak D match, TRBD2 (6 bases). Germline loops: CDR1 SNHLY, CDR2 FYNNEI. Trimming removed 5 bases from V and 1 base from J, with 9 bases in between. The CDR3 runs to 15 residues.